This TCR beta chain emerged from a study of shared clonotypes between healthy human individuals. This clone was counted once. For sorted subsets, approximately 0.2 ug DNA per replicate equaled tens of thousands of T cell genomes. The data were produced by immunoSEQ multiplex PCR, yet TCRdb's version contains in-frame clones alone and is incomplete. The sample lists 330,000 or so clones, around 67% occurring once. The CDR3 is 16 amino acids. Germline V gene lookup returns CDR1 KGHSH and CDR2 LQKENI. V lost 2 bases and J lost 1; bases outside the gene matches: 5. Sequenced input: memory CD4+ T cells sorted from blood. The subset is: CD45RA-negative fraction. The sequence was collected from a young man in good health. The V call is TRBV18, the J call TRBJ2-1; 7 bases are shared with TRBD2. CDR3 sequence (DNA): TGTGCCAGCTCACCAAACGGGCGGGAGTCCTACAATGAGCAGTTCTTC. It codes for CASSPNGRESYNEQFF.